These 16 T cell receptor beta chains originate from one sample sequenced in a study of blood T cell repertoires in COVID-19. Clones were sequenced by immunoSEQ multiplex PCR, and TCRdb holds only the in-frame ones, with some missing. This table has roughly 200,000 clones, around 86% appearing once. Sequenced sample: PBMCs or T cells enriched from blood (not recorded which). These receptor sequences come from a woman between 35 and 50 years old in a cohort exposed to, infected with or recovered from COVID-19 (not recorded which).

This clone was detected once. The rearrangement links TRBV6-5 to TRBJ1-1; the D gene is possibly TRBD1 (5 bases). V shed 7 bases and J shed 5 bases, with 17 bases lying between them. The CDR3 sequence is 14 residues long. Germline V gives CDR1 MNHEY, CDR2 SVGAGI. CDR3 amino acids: CASTSGRWKTEAFF. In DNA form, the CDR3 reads TGTGCCAGCACCTCAGGGAGGTGGAAAACTGAAGCTTTCTTT.

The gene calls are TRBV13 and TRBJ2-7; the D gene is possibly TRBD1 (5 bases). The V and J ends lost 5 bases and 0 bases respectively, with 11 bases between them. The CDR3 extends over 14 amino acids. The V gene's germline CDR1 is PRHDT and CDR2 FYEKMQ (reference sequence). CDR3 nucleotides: TGTGCCAGCAGCCCTGGACACCTCTCCTACGAGCAGTACTTC. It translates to CASSPGHLSYEQYF.

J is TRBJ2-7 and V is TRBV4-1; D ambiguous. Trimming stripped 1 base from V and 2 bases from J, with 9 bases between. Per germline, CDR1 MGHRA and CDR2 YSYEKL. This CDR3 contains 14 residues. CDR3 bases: TGCGCCAGCAGCCAAGTTTTGGCCACCTACGAGCAGTACTTC. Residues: CASSQVLATYEQYF.

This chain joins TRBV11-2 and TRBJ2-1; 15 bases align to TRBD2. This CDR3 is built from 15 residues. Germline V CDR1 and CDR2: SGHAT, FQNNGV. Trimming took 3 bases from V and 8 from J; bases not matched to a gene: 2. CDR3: CASSLGLAGGHEQFF. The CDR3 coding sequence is TGTGCCAGCAGCTTGGGACTAGCGGGGGGACATGAGCAGTTCTTC.

CDR3 residues: CASSPVHTEAFF. The DNA of the CDR3 is TGTGCCAGCAGCCCTGTCCACACTGAAGCTTTCTTT. This sequence joins TRBV7-2 and TRBJ1-1; D gene unclear. Trimming cost V 5 bases and J 3 bases, with 7 bases left between them. The CDR3 runs to 12 residues. The germline V gene has CDR1 SGHTA and CDR2 FQGNSA.

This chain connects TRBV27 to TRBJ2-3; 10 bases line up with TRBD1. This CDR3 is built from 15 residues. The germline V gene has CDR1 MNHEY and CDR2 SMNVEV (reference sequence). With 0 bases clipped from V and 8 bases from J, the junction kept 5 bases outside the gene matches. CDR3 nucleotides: TGTGCCAGCAGTTTATCGGTTCGGACAGGGGGTACGCAGTATTTT. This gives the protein CASSLSVRTGGTQYF.

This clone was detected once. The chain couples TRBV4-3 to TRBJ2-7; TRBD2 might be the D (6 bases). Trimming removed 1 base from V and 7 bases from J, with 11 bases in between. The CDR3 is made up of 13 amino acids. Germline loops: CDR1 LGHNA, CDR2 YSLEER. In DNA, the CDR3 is TGCGCCAGCAGCCAAGCTCGGGGGTGGGAGCAGTACTTC. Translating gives CASSQARGWEQYF.

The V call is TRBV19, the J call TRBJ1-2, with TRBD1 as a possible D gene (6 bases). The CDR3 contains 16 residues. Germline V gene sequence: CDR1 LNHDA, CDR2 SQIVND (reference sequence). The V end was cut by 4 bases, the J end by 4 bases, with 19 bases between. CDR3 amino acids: CASSTGPTGFTYGYTF. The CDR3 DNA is TGTGCCAGTAGTACGGGGCCTACAGGGTTTACCTATGGCTACACCTTC. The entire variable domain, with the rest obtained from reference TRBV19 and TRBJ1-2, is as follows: DGGITQSPKYLFRKEGQNVTLSCEQNLNHDAMYWYRQDPGQGLRLIYYSQIVNDFQKGDIAEGYSVSREKKESFPLTVTSAQKNPTAFYLCASSTGPTGFTYGYTFGSGTRLTVV.

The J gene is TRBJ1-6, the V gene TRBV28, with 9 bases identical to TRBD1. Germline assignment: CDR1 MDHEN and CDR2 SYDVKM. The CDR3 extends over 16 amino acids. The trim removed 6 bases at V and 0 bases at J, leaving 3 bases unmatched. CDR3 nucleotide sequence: TGTGCCAGCAGGGGACAGGGTAGCTCCTATAATTCACCCCTCCACTTT. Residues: CASRGQGSSYNSPLHF. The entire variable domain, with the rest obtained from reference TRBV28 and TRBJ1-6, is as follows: DVKVTQSSRYLVKRTGEKVFLECVQDMDHENMFWYRQDPGLGLRLIYFSYDVKMKEKGDIPEGYSVSREKKERFSLILESASTNQTSMYLCASRGQGSSYNSPLHFGNGTRLTVT.

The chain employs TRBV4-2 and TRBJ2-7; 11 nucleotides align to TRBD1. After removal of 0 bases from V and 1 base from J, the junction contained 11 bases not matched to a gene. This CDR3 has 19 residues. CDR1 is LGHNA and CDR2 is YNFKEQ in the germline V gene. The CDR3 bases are TGTGCCAGCAGCCAAGATAAAGGCATGGGACAGGGGGATTCCTACGAGCAGTACTTC. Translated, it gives CASSQDKGMGQGDSYEQYF.

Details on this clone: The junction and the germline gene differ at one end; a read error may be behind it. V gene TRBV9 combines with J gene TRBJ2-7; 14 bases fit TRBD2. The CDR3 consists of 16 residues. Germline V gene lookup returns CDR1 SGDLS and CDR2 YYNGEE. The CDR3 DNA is TGTGCCAGCAGCGCCGGGACTAGCGGGAGTCCCTACAAGCAGTACTTC. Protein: CASSAGTSGSPYKQYF. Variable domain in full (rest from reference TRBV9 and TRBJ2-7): DSGVTQTPKHLITATGQRVTLRCSPRSGDLSVYWYQQSLDQGLQFLIQYYNGEERAKGNILERFSAQQFPDLHSELNLSSLELGDSALYFCASSAGTSGSPYKQYFGPGTRLTVT.

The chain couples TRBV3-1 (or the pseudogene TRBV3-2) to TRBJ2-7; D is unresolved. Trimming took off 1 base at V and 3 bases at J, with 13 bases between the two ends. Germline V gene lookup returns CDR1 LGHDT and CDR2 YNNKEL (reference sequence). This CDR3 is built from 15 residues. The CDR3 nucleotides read TGTGCCAGCAGCCAAGGAGAAACCCATCTCTACGAGCAGTACTTC. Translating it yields CASSQGETHLYEQYF.

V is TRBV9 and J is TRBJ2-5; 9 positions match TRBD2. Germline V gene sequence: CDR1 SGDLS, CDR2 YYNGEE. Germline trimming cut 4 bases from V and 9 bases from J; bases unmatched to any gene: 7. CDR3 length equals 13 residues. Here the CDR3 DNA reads TGTGCCAGCAGCCTCCGGGGCGGGGGGGCCCAGTACTTC. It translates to CASSLRGGGAQYF.

Here the CDR3 reads CASSKALQKYGKNQTDTQYF. CDR3 bases: TGTGCCAGCAGCAAAGCGCTTCAAAAGTACGGGAAAAACCAAACAGATACGCAGTATTTT. V and J are TRBV21-1 and TRBJ2-3; the table's D call TRBD2 went unverified against the DNA. TRBV21-1 is annotated as a pseudogene. This CDR3 has 20 residues.

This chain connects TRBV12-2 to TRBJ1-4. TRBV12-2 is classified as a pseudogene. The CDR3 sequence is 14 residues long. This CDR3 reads CASRLEGVSGKLFF. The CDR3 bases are TGTGCAAGTCGCTTAGAGGGAGTAAGCGGAAAACTGTTTTTT.

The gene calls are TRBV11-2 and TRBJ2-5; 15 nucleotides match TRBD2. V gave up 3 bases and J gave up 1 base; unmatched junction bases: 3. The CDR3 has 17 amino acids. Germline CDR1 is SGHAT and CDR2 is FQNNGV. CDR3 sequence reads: CASSFWTSGGAQETQYF. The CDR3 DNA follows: TGTGCCAGCAGCTTTTGGACTAGCGGGGGGGCCCAAGAGACCCAGTACTTC.